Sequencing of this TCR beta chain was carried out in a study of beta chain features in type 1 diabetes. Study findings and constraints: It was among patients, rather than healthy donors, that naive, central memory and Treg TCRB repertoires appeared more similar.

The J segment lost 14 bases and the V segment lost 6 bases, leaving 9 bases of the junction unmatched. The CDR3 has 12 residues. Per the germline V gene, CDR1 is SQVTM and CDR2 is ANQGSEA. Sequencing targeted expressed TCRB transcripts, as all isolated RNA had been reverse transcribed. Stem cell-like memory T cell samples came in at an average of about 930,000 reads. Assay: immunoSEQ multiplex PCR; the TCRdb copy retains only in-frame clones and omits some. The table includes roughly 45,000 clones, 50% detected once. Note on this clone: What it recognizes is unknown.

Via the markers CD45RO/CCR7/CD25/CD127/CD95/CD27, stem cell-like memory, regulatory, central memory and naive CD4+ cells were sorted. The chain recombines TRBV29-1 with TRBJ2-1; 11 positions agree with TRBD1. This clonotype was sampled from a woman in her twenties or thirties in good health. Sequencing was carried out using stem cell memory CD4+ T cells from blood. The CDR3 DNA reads TGCAGCGTGAACCGGGACAGGGGGGACGAGTTCTTC. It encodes CSVNRDRGDEFF.